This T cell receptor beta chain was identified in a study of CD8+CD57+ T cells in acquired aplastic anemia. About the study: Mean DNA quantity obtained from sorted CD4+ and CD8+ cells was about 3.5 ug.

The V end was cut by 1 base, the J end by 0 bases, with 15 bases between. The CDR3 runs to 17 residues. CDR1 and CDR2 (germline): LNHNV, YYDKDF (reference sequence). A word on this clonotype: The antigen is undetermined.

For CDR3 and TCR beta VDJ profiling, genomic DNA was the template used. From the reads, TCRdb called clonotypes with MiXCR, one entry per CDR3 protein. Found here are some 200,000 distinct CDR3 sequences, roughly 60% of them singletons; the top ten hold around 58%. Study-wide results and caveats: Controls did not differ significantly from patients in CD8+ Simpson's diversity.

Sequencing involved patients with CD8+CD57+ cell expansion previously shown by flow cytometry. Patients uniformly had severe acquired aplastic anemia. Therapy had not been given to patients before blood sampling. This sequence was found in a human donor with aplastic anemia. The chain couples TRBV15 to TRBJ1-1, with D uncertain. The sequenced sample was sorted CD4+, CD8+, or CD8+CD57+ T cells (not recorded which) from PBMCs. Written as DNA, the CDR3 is TGTGCCACCAGCAGAGTCGGGTGGTTCGGAATGAACACTGAAGCTTTCTTT. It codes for CATSRVGWFGMNTEAFF.